The TCR beta chain under discussion was sequenced for a study of regulatory T cells in long-lasting Graves disease (dated by TCRdb to about 2021). About the study as a whole: Antithyroid drugs had been taken for less than 3 months by newly diagnosed Graves' disease patients. Peripheral blood TCR sequencing and RNA sequencing compared persistent Graves' disease patients with newly diagnosed Graves' disease patients. The study was conducted in China and was registered as a clinical trial. A total of some 35 samples underwent TCR sequencing, from roughly 13 patients with persistent Graves' disease and approximately 20 patients with newly diagnosed Graves' disease.

General conclusions and limits of the study: The small sample size was acknowledged by the authors as a limitation that may reduce accuracy. A larger number of public clonotypes was shared among persistent patients (approximately 3,000) than among newly diagnosed patients (roughly 1,000). Compared with newly diagnosed patients, persistent Graves' disease patients had lower TCR Shannon entropy and fewer highly expanded clones, which suggests clonal expansion. Because the primary lesion, thyroid tissue, could not be accessed, the study looked at peripheral blood alone. Sequencing and analysis were limited to the TCR beta chain.

Library prep was done by multiplex PCR. The reads were generated on an Illumina HiSeq 4000. CDR3 regions were amplified by Arm-PCR with iRepertoire HTBI primers to construct TCR beta libraries. PCR products were gel purified before sequencing. In the authors' own workflow: A total of fewer than 80 TRBV and 14 TRBJ segments were identified across samples and were used for gene usage analysis of CDR3 amino acid clonotypes. COPE and FqMerger were used to merge filtered high-quality paired reads into contigs. Contigs were aligned with BLAST to IMGT TRBV, TRBD and TRBJ reference genes, and CDR3 was defined per IMGT. Highly expanded clones were defined as clonotypes with a frequency above 0.1%. Shannon entropy served as the measure of repertoire diversity, while the Gini coefficient captured V-J evenness. A clonotype found in more than one individual was treated as public. Through fastp at Q25 and MiXCR, TCRdb rebuilt clones from the public reads, retaining in-frame beta chains. Every entry covers one CDR3 protein and lists the most common genes and DNA from its rows. The V and J calls here are based on TCRdb, not the publication. The sample table contains more than 400,000 distinct CDR3 sequences; only one count was recorded for under 20% of them. 9% to 15% of the sample goes to the ten largest clones.

This clonotype showed up many times. Its recognized antigen is unknown. No much larger clone is present one base from it, and per-base qualities are unavailable. The time point label for this specimen denotes: newly diagnosed GD, antithyroid drugs for less than 3 months. For both TCR sequencing and RNA sequencing, RNA was extracted from PBMCs in TRIzol. Graves' disease was diagnosed according to American Thyroid Association guidelines. Patients were recruited from an endocrinology department in Xi'an, China. Each patient gave 7.5 to 10 milliliters of peripheral blood, collected in an EDTA anticoagulant tube. Ficoll Paque Plus density gradient separation was used to isolate PBMCs, and no additional T cell sorting was done. An Agilent 2100 Bioanalyzer and agarose gel were used to assess RNA quality, and a NanoDrop 2000 was used to measure RNA concentration. In addition, the sample was reused for a study of T cells in Graves' hyperthyroidism and ophthalmopathy. The second study reports: Graves' hyperthyroidism was defined as stable when no progression to ophthalmopathy occurred over 18 months of follow-up. The hyperthyroidism patients were between 18 and 65 years old and newly diagnosed, with a disease duration of less than 2 months. Patients with uncontrolled infections, other autoimmune diseases, pregnancy or lactation were excluded. Diagnoses were based on clinical symptoms, serum thyroxine and TRAb, thyroid ultrasound and orbital computed tomography. The TCR CDR3 was subjected to a first round of RT-PCR using the HTBI primer set and the Qiagen OneStep RT-PCR kit. Blood samples also contained most of the expanded thyroid clonotypes (frequency above 0.001), which suggests that blood repertoires may reflect thyroid immune responses. A 13 V-J signature model separated ophthalmopathy from stable hyperthyroidism, with over 85% sensitivity and roughly 81% specificity in cross-validation and 80%/75% in testing. In validation, the model predicted progression to ophthalmopathy with approximately 70% sensitivity and 72.22% specificity, a median of 6.5 months before onset. TCR V-J signatures able to tell the groups apart were searched for in a discovery cohort of 90 to 100 patients, of whom about 40 had Graves' ophthalmopathy and more than 55 had stable Graves' hyperthyroidism. Whether ophthalmopathy could be predicted prospectively was tested in an independent validation cohort made up of 18 to 20 hyperthyroidism patients plus 17 patients who later progressed to ophthalmopathy. The 95 to 100 discovery patients were randomly split 7:3 into training and test sets. In addition, the study compared T-cell repertoires in thyroid tissue and in blood from five or six Graves' hyperthyroidism patients. After sampling, hyperthyroidism patients received methimazole starting at 30 mg daily, and ophthalmopathy patients received high-dose intravenous methylprednisolone. Libraries were constructed in a second round of multiplex PCR, after which size selection and purification were carried out. The libraries were sequenced on an Illumina HiSeq2000 using paired-end 100 bp reads. SOAPnuke was used to process the raw data, throwing out any read that contained adapters or uncalled bases, had a mean Phred below 15, or lacked an exact constant-primer or identifier match. High-quality paired reads were merged with COPE v1.2.5, and unique nucleotide sequences were defined as clonotypes. MiTCR v1.1 was used to align the clonotypes against IMGT TRBV, TRBD and TRBJ reference segments. Only V-J combinations with frequency above 0.0001, covering 99% to 99.2% of repertoires, were analysed. The TCS score was defined as the ratio of F50 (clonal expansion) to E x V (chaos), calculated using BLOSUM62-based TCRdist between CDR3 peptides within each V-J. Welch's t-statistics and random forest reduced some 510 V-J features to 13, which were used in a naive Bayes classifier (R e1071). No statistical method was used to fix the sample size in advance, and group allocation was not hidden from the investigators. The paper reports TCR Vbeta CDR3 sequencing of 135 peripheral blood samples: approximately 41 ophthalmopathy, roughly 74 hyperthyroidism and 17 progressor patients.

Here the sequenced sample was peripheral blood mononuclear cells (PBMCs), taken at new diagnosis, from a patient treated with antithyroid drugs. This TCR derives from a man aged 40-50 years with Graves disease. Donor details come from another sample of the same person, matched by shared clones.

The nucleotide sequence is TGTGCCAGCAGCTTGTCCGGGGGCGGCAATCAGCCCCAGCATTTT. The encoded protein is CASSLSGGGNQPQHF. This sequence uses TRBV5-6 and TRBJ1-5; 6 matching bases give a weak D call of TRBD1. Reading from cysteine to phenylalanine, the CDR3 counts 15 amino acids. The kept DNA is CDR3 alone, 45 bases in frame from the first base. CDR1 and CDR2 are drawn from the germline V gene: SGHDT, YYEEEE. Trimming at the junction amounts to 1 base on V and 2 bases on J, and the germline ends lie 10 bases apart.